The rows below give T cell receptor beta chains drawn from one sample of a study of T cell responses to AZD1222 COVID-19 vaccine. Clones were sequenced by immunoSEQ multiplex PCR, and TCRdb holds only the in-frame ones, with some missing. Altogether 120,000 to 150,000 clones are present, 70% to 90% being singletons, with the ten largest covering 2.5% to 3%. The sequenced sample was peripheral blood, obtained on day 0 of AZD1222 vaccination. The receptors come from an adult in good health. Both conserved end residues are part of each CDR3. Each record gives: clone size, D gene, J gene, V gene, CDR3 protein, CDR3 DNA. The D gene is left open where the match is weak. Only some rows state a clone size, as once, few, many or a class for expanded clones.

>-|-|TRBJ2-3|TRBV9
CASSPRPQHTDTQYF
TGTGCCAGCAGCCCCCGACCCCAACACACAGATACGCAGTATTTT
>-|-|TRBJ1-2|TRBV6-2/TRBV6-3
CASSRAPYGYTF
TGTGCCAGCAGCAGGGCCCCCTATGGCTACACCTTC
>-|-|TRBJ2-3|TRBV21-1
CASSRGGHTDTQYF
TGTGCCAGCAGCAGGGGGGGCCACACAGATACGCAGTATTTT
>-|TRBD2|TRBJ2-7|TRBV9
CASSGTSGPYEQYF
TGTGCCAGCAGCGGGACTAGCGGACCTTACGAGCAGTACTTC
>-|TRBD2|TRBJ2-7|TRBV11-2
CASSFGSGRNPYEQYF
TGTGCCAGCAGCTTCGGTAGCGGGAGAAACCCCTACGAGCAGTACTTC
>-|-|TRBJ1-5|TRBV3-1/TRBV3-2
CASSPREGRPQHF
TGTGCCAGCAGCCCCCGAGAGGGGAGGCCCCAGCATTTT
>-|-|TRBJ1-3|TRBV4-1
CASSPGEAGRNTIYF
TGCGCCAGCAGCCCCGGGGAGGCGGGTCGAAACACCATATATTTT
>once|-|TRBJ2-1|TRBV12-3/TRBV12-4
CASSFHNEQFF
TGTGCCAGCAGTTTCCACAATGAGCAGTTCTTC
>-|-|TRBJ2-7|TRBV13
CASKGQRDRVDEQYF
TGTGCCAGCAAGGGACAGCGGGACAGAGTTGACGAGCAGTACTTC
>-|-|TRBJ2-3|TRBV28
CASSLWSNANPDTQYF
TGTGCCAGCAGTTTATGGTCGAACGCCAACCCCGATACGCAGTATTTT
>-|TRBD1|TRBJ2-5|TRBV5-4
CASRPGTGAQETQYF
TGTGCCAGCAGGCCCGGGACAGGGGCCCAAGAGACCCAGTACTTC
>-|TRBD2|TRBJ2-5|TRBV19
CATRRGAQETQYF
TGTGCCACCCGGCGGGGGGCCCAAGAGACCCAGTACTTC
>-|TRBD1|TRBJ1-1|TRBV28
CASSSGQLMNTEAFF
TGTGCCAGCAGTTCGGGACAGCTCATGAACACTGAAGCTTTCTTT
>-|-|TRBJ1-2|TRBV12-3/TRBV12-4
CASSQGRGYTF
TGTGCCAGCAGCCAGGGACGCGGCTACACCTTC
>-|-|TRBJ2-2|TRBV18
CASSPPARPANTGELFF
TGTGCCAGCTCACCACCGGCCAGGCCCGCGAACACCGGGGAGCTGTTTTTT
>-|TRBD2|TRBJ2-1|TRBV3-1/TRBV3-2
CASSPTSGAYNEQFF
TGTGCCAGCAGCCCGACTAGCGGGGCCTACAATGAGCAGTTCTTC
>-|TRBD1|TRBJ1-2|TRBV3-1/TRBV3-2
CASSQKRQTGNYGYTF
TGTGCCAGCAGCCAAAAACGCCAGACAGGGAACTATGGCTACACCTTC
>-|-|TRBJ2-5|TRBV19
CASSATLGGETQYF
TGTGCCAGTAGTGCGACTCTTGGGGGAGAGACCCAGTACTTC
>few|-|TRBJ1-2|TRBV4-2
CASSQEVGGYGYTF
TGTGCCAGCAGCCAAGAGGTTGGGGGATATGGCTACACCTTC
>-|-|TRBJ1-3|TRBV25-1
CASKEDKGYSGNTIYF
TGTGCCAGCAAGGAGGATAAAGGGTACTCTGGAAACACCATATATTTT
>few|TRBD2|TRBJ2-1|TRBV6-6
CASSYLAGEFNEQFF
TGTGCCAGCAGTTACTTGGCGGGGGAATTCAATGAGCAGTTCTTC
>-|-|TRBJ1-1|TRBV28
CASSPPRAEAFF
TGTGCCAGCAGTCCCCCACGGGCTGAAGCTTTCTTT
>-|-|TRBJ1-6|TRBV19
CASSPGSLRPLHF
TGTGCCAGTAGTCCCGGGAGCTTACGACCCCTCCACTTT
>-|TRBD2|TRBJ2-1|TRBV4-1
CASSPGLAGYISSYNEQFF
TGCGCCAGCAGCCCCGGACTAGCGGGTTATATTAGCTCCTACAATGAGCAGTTCTTC
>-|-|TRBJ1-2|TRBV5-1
CASSSRQGGPYGYTF
TGCGCCAGCAGCTCCCGTCAGGGAGGGCCCTATGGCTACACCTTC
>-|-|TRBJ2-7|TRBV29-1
CSVRDDYEQYF
TGCAGCGTTCGGGACGACTACGAGCAGTACTTC
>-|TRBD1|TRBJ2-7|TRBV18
CASSHGTGGTYEQYF
TGTGCCAGCTCACACGGGACAGGAGGTACCTACGAGCAGTACTTC
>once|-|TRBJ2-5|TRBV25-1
CASRRGSQETQYF
TGTGCCAGCAGGAGGGGTAGCCAAGAGACCCAGTACTTC
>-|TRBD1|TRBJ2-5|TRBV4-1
CASSQDPDRVRETQYF
TGCGCCAGCAGCCAGGACCCGGACAGGGTGAGAGAGACCCAGTACTTC
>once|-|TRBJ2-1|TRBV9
CASSPSGTSGDEQFF
TGTGCCAGCAGCCCTTCCGGGACGTCTGGGGATGAGCAGTTCTTC
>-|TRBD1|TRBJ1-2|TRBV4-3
CASSQDWTGGGYGYTF
TGCGCCAGCAGCCAAGATTGGACAGGGGGCGGATATGGCTACACCTTC
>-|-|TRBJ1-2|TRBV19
CASSMWDSGYTF
TGTGCCAGTAGTATGTGGGACTCTGGCTACACCTTC
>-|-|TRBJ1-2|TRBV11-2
CASSLGWAPPNGYTF
TGTGCCAGCAGCTTAGGATGGGCCCCGCCTAATGGCTACACCTTC
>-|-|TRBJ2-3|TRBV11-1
CASSLGSPDTQYF
TGTGCCAGCAGCTTAGGGAGTCCGGATACGCAGTATTTT
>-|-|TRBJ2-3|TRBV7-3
CASSLTALADTQYF
TGTGCCAGCAGCTTAACGGCTCTAGCAGATACGCAGTATTTT
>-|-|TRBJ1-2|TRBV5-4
CASSDSRRVNGYTF
TGTGCCAGCAGCGATTCCAGGAGGGTGAATGGCTACACCTTC